The 4 T cell receptor beta chains below come from one sample, sequenced in a study of T-cell reconstitution after alpha-beta-depleted transplantation in children. Unique molecular identifiers featured in how the TCRbeta library was prepared. TCRdb redid the calling of the PCR reads with MiXCR, one entry per CDR3 protein. The table shows about 830,000 distinct CDR3 sequences, with approximately 15% occurring only once. The sequencing used PBMCs, mostly from graft donor cells, collected 360 days after TCRalphabeta/CD19-depleted stem cell transplant. The receptors were sampled from a male patient younger than 18 who had a stem cell transplant for acute lymphoblastic leukemia, so the T cells may come from the graft donor.

This clonotype has just a few counts. Sequence at one end of the junction differs from germline and may be a read error. The genes are TRBV10-3 and TRBJ1-2, with a tentative D call TRBD1 (5 bases). The V gene's germline CDR1 is ENHRY and CDR2 SYGVKD. The CDR3 covers 15 residues. CDR3 sequence reads: CAIRPPVDSNYSYTF. In nucleotides, the CDR3 is TGTGCCATACGGCCCCCAGTCGACAGCAACTATAGCTACACCTTC.

The V gene is TRBV25-1, the J gene TRBJ2-7, with D possibly called TRBD1 or TRBD2 (7 bases each). V shed 7 bases and J shed 5 bases, with 15 bases lying between them. The CDR3 sequence is 13 residues long. Germline V lookup: CDR1 MGHDK, CDR2 SYGVNS. The CDR3 DNA reads as TGTGCCAGCACCCGACAGGGAGGGGACGAGCAGTACTTC. It codes for CASTRQGGDEQYF.

The chain combines TRBV5-1 with TRBJ2-1, with D tentatively TRBD1 or TRBD2 (5 bases each). Germline V gives CDR1 SGHRS, CDR2 YFSETQ. Trimming took 0 bases from V and 7 from J, leaving 23 bases between them. CDR3 length: 18 amino acids. CDR3 protein: CASSLVEGRPLLGNEQFF. The CDR3 region has the DNA TGCGCCAGCAGCTTGGTTGAGGGACGCCCTCTTTTGGGAAATGAGCAGTTCTTC. The full variable domain, its missing parts supplied by reference TRBV5-1 and TRBJ2-1, is KAGVTQTPRYLIKTRGQQVTLSCSPISGHRSVSWYQQTPGQGLQFLFEYFSETQRNKGNFPGRFSGRQFSNSRSEMNVSTLELGDSALYLCASSLVEGRPLLGNEQFFGPGTRLTVL.

This chain uses TRBV24-1 with TRBJ2-1; D uncertain. Trimming cost V 2 bases and J 9 bases, with 4 bases left between them. This CDR3 has 11 residues. CDR1 is KGHDR and CDR2 is SFDVKD in the germline V gene. In DNA form, the CDR3 reads TGTGCCACCAGTGATTCGGGTGAGCAGTTCTTC. Protein sequence: CATSDSGEQFF.